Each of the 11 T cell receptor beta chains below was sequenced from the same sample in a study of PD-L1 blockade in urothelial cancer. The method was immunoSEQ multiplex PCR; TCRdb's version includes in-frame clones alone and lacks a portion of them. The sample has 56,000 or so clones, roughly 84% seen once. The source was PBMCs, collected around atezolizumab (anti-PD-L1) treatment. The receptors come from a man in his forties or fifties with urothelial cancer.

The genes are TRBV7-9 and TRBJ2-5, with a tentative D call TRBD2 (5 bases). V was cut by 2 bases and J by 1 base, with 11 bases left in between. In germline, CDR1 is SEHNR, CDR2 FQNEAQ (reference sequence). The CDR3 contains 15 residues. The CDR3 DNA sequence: TGTGCCAGCAGCTTATATGGGAGCGCCCAAGAGACCCAGTACTTC. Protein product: CASSLYGSAQETQYF.

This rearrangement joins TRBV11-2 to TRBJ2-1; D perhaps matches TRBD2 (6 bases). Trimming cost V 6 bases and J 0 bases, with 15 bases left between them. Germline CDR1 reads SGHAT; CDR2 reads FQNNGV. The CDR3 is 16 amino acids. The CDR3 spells CASSQRGESSYNEQFF. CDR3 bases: TGTGCCAGCAGTCAACGCGGGGAAAGCTCCTACAATGAGCAGTTCTTC.

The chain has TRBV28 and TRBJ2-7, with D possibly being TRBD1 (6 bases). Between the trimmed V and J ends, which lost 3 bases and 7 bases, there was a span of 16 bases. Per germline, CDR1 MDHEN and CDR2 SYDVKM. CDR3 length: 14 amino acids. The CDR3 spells CASSLSTGFGEQYF. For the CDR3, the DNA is TGTGCCAGCAGTTTGTCGACAGGTTTTGGTGAGCAGTACTTC. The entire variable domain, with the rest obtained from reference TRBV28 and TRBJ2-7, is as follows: DVKVTQSSRYLVKRTGEKVFLECVQDMDHENMFWYRQDPGLGLRLIYFSYDVKMKEKGDIPEGYSVSREKKERFSLILESASTNQTSMYLCASSLSTGFGEQYFGPGTRLTVT.

CDR3 coding DNA: TGTGCCAGCAGCTTAGGGGGAGGCGAGTACCAAGAGACCCAGTACTTC. Residues: CASSLGGGEYQETQYF. The V call is TRBV7-6, the J call TRBJ2-5; TRBD2 is a possible D gene (6 bases). This CDR3 contains 16 residues. CDR1 and CDR2 (germline): SGHVS, FNYEAQ. Trimming left V 1 base short and J 0 bases short, with 12 bases between. The full variable domain, with the rest looked up from reference TRBV7-6 and TRBJ2-5, is GAGVSQSPRYKVTKRGQDVALRCDPISGHVSLYWYRQALGQGPEFLTYFNYEAQQDKSGLPNDRFSAERPEGSISTLTIQRTEQRDSAMYRCASSLGGGEYQETQYFGPGTRLLVL.

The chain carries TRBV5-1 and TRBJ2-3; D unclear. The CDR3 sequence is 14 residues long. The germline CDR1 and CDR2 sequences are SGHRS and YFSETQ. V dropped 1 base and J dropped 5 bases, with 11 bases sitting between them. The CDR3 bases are TGCGCCAGCAGCTTGAAACTTATTGGAGATACGCAGTATTTT. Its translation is CASSLKLIGDTQYF. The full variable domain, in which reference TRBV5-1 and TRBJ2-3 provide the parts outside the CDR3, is KAGVTQTPRYLIKTRGQQVTLSCSPISGHRSVSWYQQTPGQGLQFLFEYFSETQRNKGNFPGRFSGRQFSNSRSEMNVSTLELGDSALYLCASSLKLIGDTQYFGPGTRLTVL.

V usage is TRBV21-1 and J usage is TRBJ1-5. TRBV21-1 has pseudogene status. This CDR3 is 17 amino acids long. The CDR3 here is CASSKGKGDYSNQPQHF. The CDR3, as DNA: TGTGCCAGCAGCAAAGGAAAGGGAGATTATAGCAATCAGCCCCAGCATTTT.

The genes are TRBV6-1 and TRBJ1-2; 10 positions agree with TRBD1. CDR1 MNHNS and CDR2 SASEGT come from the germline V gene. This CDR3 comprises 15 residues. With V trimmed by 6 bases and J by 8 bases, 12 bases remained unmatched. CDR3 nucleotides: TGTGCCAGCAGGAGGGACAGGGGAAAGGGCGAAGGCTACACCTTC. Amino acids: CASRRDRGKGEGYTF.

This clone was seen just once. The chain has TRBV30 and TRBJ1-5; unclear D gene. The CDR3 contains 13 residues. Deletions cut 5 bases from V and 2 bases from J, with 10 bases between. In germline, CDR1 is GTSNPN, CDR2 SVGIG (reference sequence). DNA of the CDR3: TGTGCCTGGGGCCCGCAGGGCAATCAGCCCCAGCATTTT. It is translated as CAWGPQGNQPQHF.

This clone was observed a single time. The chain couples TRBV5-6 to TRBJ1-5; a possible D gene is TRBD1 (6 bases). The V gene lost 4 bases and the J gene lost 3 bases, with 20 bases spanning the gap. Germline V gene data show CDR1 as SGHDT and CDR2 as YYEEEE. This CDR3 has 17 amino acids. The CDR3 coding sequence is TGTGCCAGCAGCCTTTCGGTGGGGGGGGCGGACAATCAGCCCCAGCATTTT. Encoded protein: CASSLSVGGADNQPQHF.

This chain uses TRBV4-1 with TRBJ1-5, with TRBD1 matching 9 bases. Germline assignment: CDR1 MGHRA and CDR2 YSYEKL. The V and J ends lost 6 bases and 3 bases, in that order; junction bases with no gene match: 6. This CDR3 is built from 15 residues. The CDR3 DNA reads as TGCGCCAGCAGTCCCCGGGACAGGGACAATCAGCCCCAGCATTTT. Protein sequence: CASSPRDRDNQPQHF.

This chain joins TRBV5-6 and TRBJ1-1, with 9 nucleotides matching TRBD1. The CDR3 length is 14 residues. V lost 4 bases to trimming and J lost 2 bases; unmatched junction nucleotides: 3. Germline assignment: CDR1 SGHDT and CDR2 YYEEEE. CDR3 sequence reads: CASSGGQGNTEAFF. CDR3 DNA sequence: TGTGCCAGCAGCGGGGGACAGGGCAACACTGAAGCTTTCTTT.